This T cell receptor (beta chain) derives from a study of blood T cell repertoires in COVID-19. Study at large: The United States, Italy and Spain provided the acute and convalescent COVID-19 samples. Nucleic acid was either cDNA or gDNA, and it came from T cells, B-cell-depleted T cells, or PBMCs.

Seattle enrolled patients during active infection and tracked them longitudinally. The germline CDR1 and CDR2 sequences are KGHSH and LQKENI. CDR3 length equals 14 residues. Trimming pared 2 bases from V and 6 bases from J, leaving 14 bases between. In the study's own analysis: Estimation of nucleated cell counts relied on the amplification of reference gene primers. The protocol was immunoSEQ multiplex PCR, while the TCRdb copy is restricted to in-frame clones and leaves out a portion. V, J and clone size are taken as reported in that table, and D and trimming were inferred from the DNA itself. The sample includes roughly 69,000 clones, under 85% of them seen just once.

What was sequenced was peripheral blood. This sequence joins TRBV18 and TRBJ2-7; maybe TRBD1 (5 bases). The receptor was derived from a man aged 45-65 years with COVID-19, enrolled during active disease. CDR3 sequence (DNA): TGTGCCAGCTCACCAGGGCTAGGGGATGGCGAGCAGTACTTC. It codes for CASSPGLGDGEQYF. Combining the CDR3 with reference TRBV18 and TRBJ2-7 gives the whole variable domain NAGVMQNPRHLVRRRGQEARLRCSPMKGHSHVYWYRQLPEEGLKFMVYLQKENIIDESGMPKERFSAEFPKEGPSILRIQQVVRGDSAAYFCASSPGLGDGEQYFGPGTRLTVT.